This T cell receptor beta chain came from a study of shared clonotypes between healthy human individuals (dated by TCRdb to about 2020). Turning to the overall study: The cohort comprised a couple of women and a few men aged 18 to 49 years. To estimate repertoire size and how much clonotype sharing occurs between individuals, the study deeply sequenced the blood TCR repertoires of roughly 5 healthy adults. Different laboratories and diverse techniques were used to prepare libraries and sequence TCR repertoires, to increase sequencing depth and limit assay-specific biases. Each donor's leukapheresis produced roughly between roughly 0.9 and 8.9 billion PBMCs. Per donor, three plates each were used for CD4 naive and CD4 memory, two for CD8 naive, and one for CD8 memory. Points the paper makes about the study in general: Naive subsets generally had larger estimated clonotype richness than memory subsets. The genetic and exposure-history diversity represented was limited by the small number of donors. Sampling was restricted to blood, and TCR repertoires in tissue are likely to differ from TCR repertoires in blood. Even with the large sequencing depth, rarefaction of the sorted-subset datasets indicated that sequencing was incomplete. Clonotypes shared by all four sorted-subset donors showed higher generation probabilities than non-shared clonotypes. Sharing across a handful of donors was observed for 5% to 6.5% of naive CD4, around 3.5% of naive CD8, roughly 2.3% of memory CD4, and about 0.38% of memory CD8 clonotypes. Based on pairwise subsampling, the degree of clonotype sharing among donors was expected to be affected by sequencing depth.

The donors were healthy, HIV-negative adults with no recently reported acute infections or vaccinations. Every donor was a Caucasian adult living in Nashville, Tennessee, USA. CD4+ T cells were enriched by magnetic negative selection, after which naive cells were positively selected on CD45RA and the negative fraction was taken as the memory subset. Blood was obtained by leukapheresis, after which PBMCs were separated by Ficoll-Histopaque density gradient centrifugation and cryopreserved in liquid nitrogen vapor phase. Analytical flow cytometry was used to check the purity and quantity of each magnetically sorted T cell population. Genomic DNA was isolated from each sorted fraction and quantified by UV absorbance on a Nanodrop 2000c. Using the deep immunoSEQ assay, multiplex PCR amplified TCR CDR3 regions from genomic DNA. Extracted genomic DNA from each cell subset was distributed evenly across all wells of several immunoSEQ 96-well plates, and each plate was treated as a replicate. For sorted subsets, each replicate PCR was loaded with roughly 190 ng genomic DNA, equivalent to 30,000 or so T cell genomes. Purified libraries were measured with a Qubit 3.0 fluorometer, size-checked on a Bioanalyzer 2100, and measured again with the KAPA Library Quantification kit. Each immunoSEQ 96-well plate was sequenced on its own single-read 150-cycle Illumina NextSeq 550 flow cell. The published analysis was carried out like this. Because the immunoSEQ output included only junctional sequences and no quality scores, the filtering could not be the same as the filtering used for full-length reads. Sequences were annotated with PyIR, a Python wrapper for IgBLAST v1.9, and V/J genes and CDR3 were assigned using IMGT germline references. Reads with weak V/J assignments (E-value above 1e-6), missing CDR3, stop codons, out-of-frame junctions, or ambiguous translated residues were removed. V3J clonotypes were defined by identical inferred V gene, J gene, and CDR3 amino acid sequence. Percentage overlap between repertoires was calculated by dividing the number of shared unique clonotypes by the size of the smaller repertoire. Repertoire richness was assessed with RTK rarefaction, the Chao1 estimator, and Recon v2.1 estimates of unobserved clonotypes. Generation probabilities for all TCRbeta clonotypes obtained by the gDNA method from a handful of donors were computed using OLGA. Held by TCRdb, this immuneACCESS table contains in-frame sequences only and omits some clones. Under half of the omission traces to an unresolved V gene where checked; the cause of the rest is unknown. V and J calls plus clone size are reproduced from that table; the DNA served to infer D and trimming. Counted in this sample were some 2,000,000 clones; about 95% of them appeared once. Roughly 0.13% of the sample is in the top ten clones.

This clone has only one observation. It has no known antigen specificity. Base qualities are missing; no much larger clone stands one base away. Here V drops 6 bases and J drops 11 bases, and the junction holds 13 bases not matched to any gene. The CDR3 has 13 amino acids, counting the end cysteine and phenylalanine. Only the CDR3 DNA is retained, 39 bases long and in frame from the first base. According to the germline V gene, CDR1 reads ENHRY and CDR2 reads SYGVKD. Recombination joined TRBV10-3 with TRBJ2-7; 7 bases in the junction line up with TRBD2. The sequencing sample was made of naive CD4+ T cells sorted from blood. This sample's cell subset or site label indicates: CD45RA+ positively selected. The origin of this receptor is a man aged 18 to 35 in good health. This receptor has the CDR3 CAIRGLVPDLEYF. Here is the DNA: TGTGCCATCAGAGGACTAGTTCCTGACTTGGAGTACTTC.